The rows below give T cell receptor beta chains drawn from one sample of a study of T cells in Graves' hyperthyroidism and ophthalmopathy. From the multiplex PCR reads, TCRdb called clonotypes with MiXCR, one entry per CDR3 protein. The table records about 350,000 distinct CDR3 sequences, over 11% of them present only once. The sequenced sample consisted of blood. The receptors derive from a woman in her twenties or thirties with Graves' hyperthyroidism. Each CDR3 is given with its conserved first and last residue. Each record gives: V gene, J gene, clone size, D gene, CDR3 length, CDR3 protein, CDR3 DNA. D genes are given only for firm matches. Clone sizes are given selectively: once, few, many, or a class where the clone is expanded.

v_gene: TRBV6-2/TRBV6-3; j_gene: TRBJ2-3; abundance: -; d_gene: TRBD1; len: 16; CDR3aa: CASSKLTGQGTDTQYF; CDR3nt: TGTGCCAGCAGTAAATTAACTGGACAGGGCACAGATACGCAGTATTTT
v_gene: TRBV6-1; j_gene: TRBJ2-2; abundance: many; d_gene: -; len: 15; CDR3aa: CASSEQVANTGELFF; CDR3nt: TGTGCCAGCAGTGAACAAGTCGCGAACACCGGGGAGCTGTTTTTT
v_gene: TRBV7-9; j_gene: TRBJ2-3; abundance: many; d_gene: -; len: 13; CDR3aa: CASSGPGPNTQYF; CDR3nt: TGTGCCAGCAGCGGCCCGGGACCAAATACGCAGTATTTT
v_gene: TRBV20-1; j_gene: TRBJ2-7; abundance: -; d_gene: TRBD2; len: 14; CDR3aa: CSAASGRPPYEQYF; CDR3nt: TGCAGTGCCGCTAGCGGGAGGCCCCCCTACGAGCAGTACTTC
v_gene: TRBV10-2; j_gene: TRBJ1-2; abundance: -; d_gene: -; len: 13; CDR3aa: CASSDGQMVGYTF; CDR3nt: TGCGCCAGCAGTGATGGGCAGATGGTTGGCTACACCTTC
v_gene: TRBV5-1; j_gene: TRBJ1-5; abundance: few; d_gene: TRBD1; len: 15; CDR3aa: CASSLGGQGDQPQHF; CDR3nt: TGCGCCAGCAGCTTGGGAGGACAGGGGGATCAGCCCCAGCATTTT
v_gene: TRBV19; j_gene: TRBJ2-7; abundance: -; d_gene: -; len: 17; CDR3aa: CASSTTTGFRSRYEQYF; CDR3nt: TGTGCCAGTAGTACGACAACAGGGTTCCGGAGCCGATACGAGCAGTACTTC
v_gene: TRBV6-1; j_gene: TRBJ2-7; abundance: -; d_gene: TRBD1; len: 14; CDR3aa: CASRGQGVGSEQYF; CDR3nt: TGTGCCAGCAGGGGACAGGGTGTGGGTTCCGAGCAGTACTTC
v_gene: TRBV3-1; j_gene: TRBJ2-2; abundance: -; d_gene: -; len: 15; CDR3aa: CASRGRREFAGELFF; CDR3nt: TGTGCCAGCAGGGGCAGGAGGGAGTTCGCCGGGGAGCTGTTTTTT
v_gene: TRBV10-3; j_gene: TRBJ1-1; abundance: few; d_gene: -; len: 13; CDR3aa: CAISLKSNTEAFF; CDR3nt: TGTGCCATCAGTCTAAAGTCCAACACTGAAGCTTTCTTT
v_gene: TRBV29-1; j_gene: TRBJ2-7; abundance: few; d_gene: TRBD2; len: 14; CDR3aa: CSVEIPGRAIEQYF; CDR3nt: TGCAGCGTTGAAATCCCCGGGAGGGCCATCGAGCAGTACTTC
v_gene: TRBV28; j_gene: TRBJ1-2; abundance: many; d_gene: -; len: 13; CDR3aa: CASSSMNPYGYTF; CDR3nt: TGTGCCAGCTCCTCAATGAACCCTTATGGCTACACCTTC
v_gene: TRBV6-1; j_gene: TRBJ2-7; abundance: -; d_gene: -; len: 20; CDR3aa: CASNSMAGGAHLSSSYEQYF; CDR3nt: TGTGCCAGCAACTCCATGGCGGGTGGGGCCCACCTGTCGAGCTCCTACGAGCAGTACTTC
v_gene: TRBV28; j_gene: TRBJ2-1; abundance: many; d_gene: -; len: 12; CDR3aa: CASGRSYNEQFF; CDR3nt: TGTGCCTCGGGCCGCTCCTACAATGAGCAGTTCTTC
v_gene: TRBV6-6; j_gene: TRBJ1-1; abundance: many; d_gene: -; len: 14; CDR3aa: CASSYTERRTEAFF; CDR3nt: TGTGCCAGCAGTTACACAGAGCGGCGCACTGAAGCTTTCTTT
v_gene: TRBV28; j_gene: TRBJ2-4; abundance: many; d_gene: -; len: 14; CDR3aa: CASSRRGDKNIQYF; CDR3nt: TGTGCCAGCAGCCGCAGGGGGGACAAAAACATTCAGTACTTC
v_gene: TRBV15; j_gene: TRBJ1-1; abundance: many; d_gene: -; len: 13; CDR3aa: CATSRDLGDRAFF; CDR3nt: TGTGCCACCAGCAGAGATTTAGGGGACCGAGCTTTCTTT
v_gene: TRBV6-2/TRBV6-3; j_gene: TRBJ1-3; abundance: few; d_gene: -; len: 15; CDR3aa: CASSLTAISGNTIYF; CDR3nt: TGTGCCAGCAGTCTGACGGCGATCTCTGGAAACACCATATATTTT
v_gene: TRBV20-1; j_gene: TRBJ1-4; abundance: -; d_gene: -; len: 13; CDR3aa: CSAIGTQNEKLFF; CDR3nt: TGCAGTGCAATAGGGACACAGAATGAAAAACTGTTTTTT
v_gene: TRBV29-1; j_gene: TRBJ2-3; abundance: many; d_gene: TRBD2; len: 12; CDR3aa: CSVVGSGRAQYF; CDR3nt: TGCAGCGTTGTAGGTAGCGGGAGGGCGCAGTATTTT
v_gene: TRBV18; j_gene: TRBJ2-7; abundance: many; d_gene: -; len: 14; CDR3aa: CASSPAQEVYEQYF; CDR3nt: TGTGCCAGCTCACCAGCTCAGGAGGTATACGAGCAGTACTTC
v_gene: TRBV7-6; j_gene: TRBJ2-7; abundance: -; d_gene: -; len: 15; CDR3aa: CASSLGEEASYEQYF; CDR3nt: TGTGCCAGCAGCTTAGGAGAGGAAGCCTCCTACGAGCAGTACTTC
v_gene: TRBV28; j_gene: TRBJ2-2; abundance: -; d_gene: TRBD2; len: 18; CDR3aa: CASSSPRGAGGVSGELFF; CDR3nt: TGTGCCAGCAGTTCCCCCCGAGGAGCGGGAGGTGTGTCCGGGGAGCTGTTTTTT
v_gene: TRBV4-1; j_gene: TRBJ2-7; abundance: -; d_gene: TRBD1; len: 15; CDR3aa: CASSPRTGSGGEQYF; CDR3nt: TGCGCCAGCAGCCCTCGGACAGGGTCAGGGGGGGAGCAGTACTTC
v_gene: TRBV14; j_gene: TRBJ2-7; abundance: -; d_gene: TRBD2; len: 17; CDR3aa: CASSQGWGGPSSYEQYF; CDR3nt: TGTGCCAGCAGCCAAGGGTGGGGGGGTCCTAGCTCCTACGAGCAGTACTTC
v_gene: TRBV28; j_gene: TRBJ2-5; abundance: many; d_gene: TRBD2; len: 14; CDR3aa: CASRVAGSRETQYF; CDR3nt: TGTGCCAGCAGGGTAGCGGGATCGAGAGAGACCCAGTACTTC
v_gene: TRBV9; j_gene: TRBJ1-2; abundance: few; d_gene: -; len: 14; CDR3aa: CASSVGPAEYGYTF; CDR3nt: TGTGCCAGCAGCGTAGGTCCGGCGGAATATGGCTACACCTTC
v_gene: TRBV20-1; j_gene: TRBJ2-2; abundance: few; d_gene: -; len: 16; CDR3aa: CSARRSVEGPPGELFF; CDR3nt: TGCAGTGCTAGGCGTTCTGTTGAGGGCCCTCCCGGGGAGCTGTTTTTT
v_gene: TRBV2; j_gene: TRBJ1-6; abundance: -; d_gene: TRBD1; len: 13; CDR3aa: CASRQQGSSPLHF; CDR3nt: TGTGCCAGCAGGCAACAGGGGTCGTCACCCCTCCACTTT
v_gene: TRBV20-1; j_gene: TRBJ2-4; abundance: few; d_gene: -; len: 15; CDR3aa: CSVRKANGAKNIQYF; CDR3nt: TGCAGTGTTAGGAAGGCGAATGGGGCCAAAAACATTCAGTACTTC
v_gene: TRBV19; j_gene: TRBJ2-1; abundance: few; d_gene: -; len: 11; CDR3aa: CASTLNNEQFF; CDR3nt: TGTGCCAGTACCCTGAACAATGAGCAGTTCTTC
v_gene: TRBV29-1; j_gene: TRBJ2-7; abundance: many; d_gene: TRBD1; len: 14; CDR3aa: CSVGSQGESYEQYF; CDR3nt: TGCAGCGTTGGATCACAGGGGGAATCCTACGAGCAGTACTTC
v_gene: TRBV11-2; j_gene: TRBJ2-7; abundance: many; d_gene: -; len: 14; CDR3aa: CASSPSWGDYEQYF; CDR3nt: TGTGCCAGCAGCCCAAGCTGGGGAGATTACGAGCAGTACTTC
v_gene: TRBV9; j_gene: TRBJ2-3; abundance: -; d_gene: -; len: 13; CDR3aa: CATASALTDTQYF; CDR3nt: TGTGCCACCGCCTCCGCCCTCACAGATACGCAGTATTTT
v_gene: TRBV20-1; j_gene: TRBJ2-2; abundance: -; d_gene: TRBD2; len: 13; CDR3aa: CSGLRGGDGELFF; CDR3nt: TGCAGTGGGCTTCGCGGGGGAGACGGGGAGCTGTTTTTT